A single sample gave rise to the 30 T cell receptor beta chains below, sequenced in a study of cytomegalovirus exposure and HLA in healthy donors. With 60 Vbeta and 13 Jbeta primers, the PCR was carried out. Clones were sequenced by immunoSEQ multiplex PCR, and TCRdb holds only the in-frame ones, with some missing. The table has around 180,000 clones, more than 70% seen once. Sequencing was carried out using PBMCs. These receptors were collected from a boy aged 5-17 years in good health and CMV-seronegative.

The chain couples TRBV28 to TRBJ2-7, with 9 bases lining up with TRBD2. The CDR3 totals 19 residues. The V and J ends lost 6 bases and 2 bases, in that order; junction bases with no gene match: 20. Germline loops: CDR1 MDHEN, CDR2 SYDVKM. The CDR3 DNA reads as TGTGCCAGCAGCCAACCCCGACTAGCGGCAACCTCCAAACCCTACGAGCAGTACTTC. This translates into CASSQPRLAATSKPYEQYF.

CDR3 DNA: TGTGCCAGCAGCTCTCCAAGTACTTCTCCCTACGAGCAGTACTTC. This gives the protein CASSSPSTSPYEQYF. The rearrangement links TRBV7-9 to TRBJ2-7, with D hard to call. This CDR3 is built from 15 residues. V was cut by 4 bases and J by 2 bases, with 15 bases left in between. The germline V gene has CDR1 SEHNR and CDR2 FQNEAQ (reference sequence).

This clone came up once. This chain's CDR3 is CASEGGFYEQYF. DNA of the CDR3: TGTGCCAGCGAGGGAGGATTCTACGAGCAGTACTTC. The chain has TRBV6-1 and TRBJ2-7, with D possibly being TRBD2 (6 bases). This CDR3 spans 12 amino acids. Between the trimmed V and J ends, which lost 8 bases and 3 bases, there was a span of 11 bases. Germline values: CDR1 MNHNS, CDR2 SASEGT.

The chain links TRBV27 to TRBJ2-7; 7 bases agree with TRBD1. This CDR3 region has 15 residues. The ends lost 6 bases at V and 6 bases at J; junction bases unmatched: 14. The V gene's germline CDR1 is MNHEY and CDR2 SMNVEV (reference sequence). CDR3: CASSSHLQGKAEQYF. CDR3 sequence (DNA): TGTGCCAGCAGCTCCCACCTACAGGGGAAGGCCGAGCAGTACTTC.

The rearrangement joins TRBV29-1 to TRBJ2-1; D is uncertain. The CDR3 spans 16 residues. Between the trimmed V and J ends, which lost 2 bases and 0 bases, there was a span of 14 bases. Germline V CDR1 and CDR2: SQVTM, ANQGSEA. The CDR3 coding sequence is TGCAGCGTTGAACCCCCGCGGCGCAGCTCCTACAATGAGCAGTTCTTC. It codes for CSVEPPRRSSYNEQFF.

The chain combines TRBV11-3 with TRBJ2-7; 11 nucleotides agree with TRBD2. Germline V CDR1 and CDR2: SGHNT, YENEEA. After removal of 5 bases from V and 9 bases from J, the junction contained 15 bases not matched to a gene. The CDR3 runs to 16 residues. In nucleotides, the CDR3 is TGTGCCAGCAGCACCCCCCCTCCTAGCGGGGGGAAAGTGCAGTACTTC. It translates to CASSTPPPSGGKVQYF.

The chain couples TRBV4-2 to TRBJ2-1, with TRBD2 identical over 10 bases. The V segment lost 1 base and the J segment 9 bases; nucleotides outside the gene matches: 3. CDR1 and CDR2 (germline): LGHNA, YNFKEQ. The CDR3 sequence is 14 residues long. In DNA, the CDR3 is TGTGCCAGCAGCCAAGCCCTAGCGGGAGTTGAGCAGTTCTTC. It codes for CASSQALAGVEQFF.

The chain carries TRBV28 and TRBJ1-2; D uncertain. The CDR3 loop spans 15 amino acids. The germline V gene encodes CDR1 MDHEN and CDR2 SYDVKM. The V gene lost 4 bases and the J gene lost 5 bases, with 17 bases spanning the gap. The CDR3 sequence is CASSSDTAPLYGYTF. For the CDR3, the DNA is TGTGCCAGCAGTTCCGACACGGCCCCCCTATATGGCTACACCTTC.

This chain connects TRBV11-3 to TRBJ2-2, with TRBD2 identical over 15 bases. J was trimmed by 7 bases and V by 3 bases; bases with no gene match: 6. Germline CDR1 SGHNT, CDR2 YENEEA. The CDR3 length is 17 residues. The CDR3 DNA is TGTGCCAGCAGCTTCGGACTAGCGGGAGGGCCGGGCGGGGAGCTGTTTTTT. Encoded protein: CASSFGLAGGPGGELFF.

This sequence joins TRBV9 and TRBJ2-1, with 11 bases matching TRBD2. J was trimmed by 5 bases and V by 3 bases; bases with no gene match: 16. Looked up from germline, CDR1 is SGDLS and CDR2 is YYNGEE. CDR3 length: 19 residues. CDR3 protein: CASSARTSLAGGRHNEQFF. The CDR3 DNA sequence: TGTGCCAGCAGCGCCCGTACCTCTTTAGCGGGAGGGAGGCACAATGAGCAGTTCTTC.

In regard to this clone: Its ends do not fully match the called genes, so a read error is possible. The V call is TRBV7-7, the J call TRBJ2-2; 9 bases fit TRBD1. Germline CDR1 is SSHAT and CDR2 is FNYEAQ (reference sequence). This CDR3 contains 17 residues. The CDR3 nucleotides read TGTGCTAGCAGCTTAGGTTGGGGACAGGGGAACACCGGGGAGCTGTTTTTT. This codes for CASSLGWGQGNTGELFF.

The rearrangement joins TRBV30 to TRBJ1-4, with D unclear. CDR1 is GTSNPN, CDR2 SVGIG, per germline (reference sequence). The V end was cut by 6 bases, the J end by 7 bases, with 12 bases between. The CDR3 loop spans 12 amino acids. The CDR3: CACRGRAEKLFF. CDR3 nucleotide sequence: TGTGCCTGTCGGGGTAGGGCTGAAAAACTGTTTTTT.

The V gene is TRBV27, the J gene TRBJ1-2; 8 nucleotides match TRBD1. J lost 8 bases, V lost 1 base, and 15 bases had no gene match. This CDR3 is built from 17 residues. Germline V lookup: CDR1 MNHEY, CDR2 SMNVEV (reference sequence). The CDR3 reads CASSLLEQVRGRRGYTF. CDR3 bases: TGTGCCAGCAGTTTATTGGAGCAGGTCAGGGGGCGACGAGGCTACACCTTC.

The CDR3: CASSSGGSGNTIYF. The CDR3 DNA reads TGTGCCAGCAGCTCAGGGGGTTCTGGAAACACCATATATTTT. The chain employs TRBV11-3 and TRBJ1-3; 7 bases are shared with TRBD1. CDR3 length: 14 amino acids. After removal of 4 bases from V and 1 base from J, the junction contained 1 base not matched to a gene. The germline V gene encodes CDR1 SGHNT and CDR2 YENEEA.

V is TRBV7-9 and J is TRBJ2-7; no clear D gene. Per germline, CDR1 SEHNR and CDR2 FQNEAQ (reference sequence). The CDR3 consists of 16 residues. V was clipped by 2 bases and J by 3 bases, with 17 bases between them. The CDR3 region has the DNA TGTGCCAGCAGCTTAACCCTCGGAGTATCCCACTACGAGCAGTACTTC. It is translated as CASSLTLGVSHYEQYF.

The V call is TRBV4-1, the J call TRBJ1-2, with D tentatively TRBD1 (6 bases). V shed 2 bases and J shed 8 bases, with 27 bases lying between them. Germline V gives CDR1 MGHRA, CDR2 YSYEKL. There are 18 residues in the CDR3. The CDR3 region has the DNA TGCGCCAGCAGCCAAATCCATTCCCAACGCCGATGGGGGCAAGGCTACACCTTC. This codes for CASSQIHSQRRWGQGYTF.

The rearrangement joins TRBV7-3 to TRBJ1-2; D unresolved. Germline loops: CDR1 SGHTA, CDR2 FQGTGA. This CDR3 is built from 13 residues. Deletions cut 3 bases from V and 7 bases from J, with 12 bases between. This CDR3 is CASSFGSGCGYTF. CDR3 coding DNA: TGTGCCAGCAGCTTCGGGTCGGGGTGTGGCTACACCTTC.

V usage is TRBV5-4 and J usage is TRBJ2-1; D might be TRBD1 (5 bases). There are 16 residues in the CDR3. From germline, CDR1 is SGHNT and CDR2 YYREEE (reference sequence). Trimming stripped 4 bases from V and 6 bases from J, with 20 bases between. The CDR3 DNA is TGTGCCAGCAGCCCCCTCGCAGGGAAGTTTTTCAATGAGCAGTTCTTC. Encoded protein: CASSPLAGKFFNEQFF. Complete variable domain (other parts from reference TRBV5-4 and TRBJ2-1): ETGVTQSPTHLIKTRGQQVTLRCSSQSGHNTVSWYQQALGQGPQFIFQYYREEENGRGNFPPRFSGLQFPNYSSELNVNALELDDSALYLCASSPLAGKFFNEQFFGPGTRLTVL.

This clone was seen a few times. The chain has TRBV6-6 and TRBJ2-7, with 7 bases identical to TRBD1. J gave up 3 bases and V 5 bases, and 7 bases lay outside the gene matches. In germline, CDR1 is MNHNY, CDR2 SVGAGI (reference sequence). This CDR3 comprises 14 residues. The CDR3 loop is CASSKRDSLYEQYF. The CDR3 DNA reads TGTGCCAGCAGTAAACGGGACAGCCTCTACGAGCAGTACTTC.

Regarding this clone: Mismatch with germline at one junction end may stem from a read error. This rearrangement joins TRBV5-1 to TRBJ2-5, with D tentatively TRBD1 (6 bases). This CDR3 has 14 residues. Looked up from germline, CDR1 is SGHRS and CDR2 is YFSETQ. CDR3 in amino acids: CTSSATGPQETQYF. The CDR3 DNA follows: TGCACCAGCAGCGCCACAGGGCCGCAAGAGACCCAGTACTTC.

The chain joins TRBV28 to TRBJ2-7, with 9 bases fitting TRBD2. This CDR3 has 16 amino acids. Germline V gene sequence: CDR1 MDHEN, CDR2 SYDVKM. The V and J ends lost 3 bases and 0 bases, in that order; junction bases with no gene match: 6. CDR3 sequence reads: CASSFGGSGSSYEQYF. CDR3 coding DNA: TGTGCCAGCAGTTTCGGAGGTAGCGGGAGCTCCTACGAGCAGTACTTC.

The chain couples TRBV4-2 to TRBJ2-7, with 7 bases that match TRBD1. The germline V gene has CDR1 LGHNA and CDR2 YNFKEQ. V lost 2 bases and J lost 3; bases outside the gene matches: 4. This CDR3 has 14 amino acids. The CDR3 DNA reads TGTGCCAGCAGCCAATCGAGGGGGCTCTACGAGCAGTACTTC. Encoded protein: CASSQSRGLYEQYF.

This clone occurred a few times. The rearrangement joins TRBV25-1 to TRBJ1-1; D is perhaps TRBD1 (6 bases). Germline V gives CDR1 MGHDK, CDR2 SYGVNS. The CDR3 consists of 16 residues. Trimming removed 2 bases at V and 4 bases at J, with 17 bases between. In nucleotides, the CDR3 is TGTGCCAGCAGTGAAATGGGGGCAGGGGCACGCACTGAAGCTTTCTTT. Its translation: CASSEMGAGARTEAFF.

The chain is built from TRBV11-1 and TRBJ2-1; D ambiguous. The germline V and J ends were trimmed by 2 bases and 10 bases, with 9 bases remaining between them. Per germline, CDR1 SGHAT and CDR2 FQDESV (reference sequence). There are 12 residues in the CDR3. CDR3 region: CASSLSDREQFF. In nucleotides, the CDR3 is TGTGCCAGCAGCTTAAGTGATCGGGAGCAGTTCTTC.

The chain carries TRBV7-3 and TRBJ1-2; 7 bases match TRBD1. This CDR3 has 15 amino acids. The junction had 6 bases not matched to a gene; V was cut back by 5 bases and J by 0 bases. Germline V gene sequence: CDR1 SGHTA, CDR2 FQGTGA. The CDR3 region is CASSPQGGPNYGYTF. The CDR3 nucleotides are TGTGCCAGCAGCCCCCAGGGGGGACCTAACTATGGCTACACCTTC.

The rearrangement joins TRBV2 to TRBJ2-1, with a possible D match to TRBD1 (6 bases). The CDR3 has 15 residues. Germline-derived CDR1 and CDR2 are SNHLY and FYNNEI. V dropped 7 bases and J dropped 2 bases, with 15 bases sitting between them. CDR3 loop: CASNRGGVTYNEQFF. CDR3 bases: TGTGCCAGCAACCGTGGGGGCGTCACCTACAATGAGCAGTTCTTC.

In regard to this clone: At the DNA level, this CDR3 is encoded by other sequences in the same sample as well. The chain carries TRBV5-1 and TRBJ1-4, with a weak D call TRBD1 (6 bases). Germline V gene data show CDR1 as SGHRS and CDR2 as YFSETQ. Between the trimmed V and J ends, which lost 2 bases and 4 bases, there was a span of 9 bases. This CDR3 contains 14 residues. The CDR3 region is CASSLQGDNEKLFF. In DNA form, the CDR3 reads TGCGCCAGCAGCTTACAGGGAGATAATGAAAAACTGTTTTTT.

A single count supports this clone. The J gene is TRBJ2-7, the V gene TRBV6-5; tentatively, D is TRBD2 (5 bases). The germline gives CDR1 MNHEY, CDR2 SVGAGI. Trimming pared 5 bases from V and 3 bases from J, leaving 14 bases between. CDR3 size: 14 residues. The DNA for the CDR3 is TGTGCCAGCAGTAAAACTAGATCCCTCTACGAGCAGTACTTC. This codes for CASSKTRSLYEQYF.

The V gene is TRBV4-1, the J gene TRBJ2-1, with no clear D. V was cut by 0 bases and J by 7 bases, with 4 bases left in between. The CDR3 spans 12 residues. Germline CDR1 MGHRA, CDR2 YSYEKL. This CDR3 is CASSQERNEQFF. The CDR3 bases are TGCGCCAGCAGCCAAGAGCGGAATGAGCAGTTCTTC.

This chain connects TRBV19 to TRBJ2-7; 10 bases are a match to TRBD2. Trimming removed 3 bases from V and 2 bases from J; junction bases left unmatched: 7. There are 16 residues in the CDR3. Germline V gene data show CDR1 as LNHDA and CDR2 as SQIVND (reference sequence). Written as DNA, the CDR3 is TGTGCCAGTAGTATCGTGAGGACTAGCGGAACCTACGAGCAGTACTTC. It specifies CASSIVRTSGTYEQYF.